This TCR beta chain was sequenced during a study of T cell responses to AZD1222 COVID-19 vaccine. As concerns this clone: The antigen remains unidentified.

Study-level points and caveats: After two AZD1222 doses, spike-specific TCR breadth and depth rose versus day 0. Across spike, vaccine-associated CD4 TCRs were found, dominant at 160-218 and 743-854. Just six or seven AZD1222 recipients tested seropositive at baseline. Researchers took repertoire samples only after the peak T cell response had come.

Some clones are missing from TCRdb's copy, which holds only in-frame ones; the method was immunoSEQ multiplex PCR. The sample lists some 80,000 clones, 60% to 85% occurring once. The CDR3 loop spans 15 amino acids. CDR1 and CDR2 from the germline V gene are SGDLS and YYNGEE. Trimming at V came to 4 bases and at J to 4 bases, leaving 4 bases not matched to a gene. This sequence was found in an adult who received the MenACWY meningococcal vaccine as a control. J is TRBJ1-4 and V is TRBV9, with TRBD1 identical over 10 bases. The sample was peripheral blood, taken 28 days after the second dose of the MenACWY control vaccine. The DNA for the CDR3 is TGTGCCAGCAGCCCCCGGACAGGGGGTAATGAAAAACTGTTTTTT. Translating it yields CASSPRTGGNEKLFF.